These 20 T cell receptor beta chains were sequenced from one sample in a study of control samples from healthy donors and cancer patients. Sequencing used immunoSEQ multiplex PCR; TCRdb keeps in-frame clones, though not all of them. The sample records some 190,000 clones, about 90% being singletons. Sequences were obtained from blood. All receptors come from a man between 25 and 39 years old in good health.

V usage is TRBV6-5 and J usage is TRBJ2-3; 7 positions match TRBD1. Germline values: CDR1 MNHEY, CDR2 SVGAGI. The length of the CDR3 is 14 residues. The V gene end was trimmed by 9 bases and the J gene end by 1 base; junction bases not matched to a gene: 7. The CDR3 spells CASSFQGGTDTQYF. The CDR3 DNA is TGTGCCAGTAGCTTCCAGGGGGGCACAGATACGCAGTATTTT.

In its sample, this clone was seen a few times. One junction end disagrees with the germline gene, perhaps due to a read error. The chain uses TRBV5-1 and TRBJ1-6; TRBD1 aligns across 9 bases. Per germline, CDR1 SGHRS and CDR2 YFSETQ. The length of the CDR3 is 15 residues. CDR3: CASSAEPGTGPGLHF. Written as DNA, the CDR3 is TGCGCCAGCAGCGCCGAACCCGGGACAGGGCCCGGTTTGCACTTC.

The chain employs TRBV27 and TRBJ2-7, with D maybe TRBD2 (8 bases). Germline V CDR1 and CDR2: MNHEY, SMNVEV (reference sequence). The CDR3 has 15 amino acids. Deletions cut 3 bases from V and 0 bases from J, with 12 bases between. CDR3 in DNA: TGTGCCAGCAGTTTCGGGAGGGGGCTCTCCTACGAGCAGTACTTC. Protein: CASSFGRGLSYEQYF.

The chain has TRBV5-4 and TRBJ1-3, with D possibly TRBD1 on 5 matching bases. Trimming stripped 3 bases from V and 0 bases from J, with 16 bases between. CDR1 is SGHNT, CDR2 YYREEE, per germline (reference sequence). The CDR3 runs to 17 residues. The CDR3: CASSSGVWGLSGNTIYF. CDR3 nucleotide sequence: TGTGCCAGCAGCTCCGGGGTATGGGGCCTCTCTGGAAACACCATATATTTT. Based on the CDR3 plus reference TRBV5-4 and TRBJ1-3, the full variable domain is ETGVTQSPTHLIKTRGQQVTLRCSSQSGHNTVSWYQQALGQGPQFIFQYYREEENGRGNFPPRFSGLQFPNYSSELNVNALELDDSALYLCASSSGVWGLSGNTIYFGEGSWLTVV.

V usage is TRBV11-2 and J usage is TRBJ1-2; D gene unclear. The ends were cut back, 5 bases at V and 4 bases at J, with 14 bases in the middle. The CDR3 is 14 amino acids. CDR1 SGHAT and CDR2 FQNNGV come from the germline V gene. CDR3 residues: CASSPREGSYGYTF. CDR3 DNA: TGTGCCAGCAGCCCGAGGGAGGGCTCCTATGGCTACACCTTC. Complete variable domain (other parts from reference TRBV11-2 and TRBJ1-2): EAGVAQSPRYKIIEKRQSVAFWCNPISGHATLYWYQQILGQGPKLLIQFQNNGVVDDSQLPKDRFSAERLKGVDSTLKIQPAKLEDSAVYLCASSPREGSYGYTFGSGTRLTVV.

The CDR3 bases are TGTGCCAGCAGCTCGGCGCAAGGGAAGAACACTGAAGCTTTCTTT. Its protein product is CASSSAQGKNTEAFF. The rearrangement uses TRBV7-9 and TRBJ1-1; no reliable D call. Trimming cost V 4 bases and J 1 base, with 13 bases left between them. The CDR3 consists of 15 residues. CDR1 SEHNR and CDR2 FQNEAQ come from the germline V gene (reference sequence).

This chain joins TRBV6-5 and TRBJ2-7; D may be TRBD2 (5 bases). The CDR3 runs 15 residues. CDR1 is MNHEY, CDR2 SVGAGI, per germline. V was cut by 6 bases and J by 1 base, with 16 bases left in between. The CDR3 DNA is TGTGCCAGCAGCATGGACTCCCGGCGGTCCTACGAGCAGTACTTC. The encoded protein is CASSMDSRRSYEQYF.

This chain links TRBV15 with TRBJ2-1; D gene ambiguous. CDR1 and CDR2 from the germline V gene are LNHNV and YYDKDF (reference sequence). CDR3 length: 16 residues. The V end was cut by 3 bases, the J end by 0 bases, with 12 bases between. The CDR3 sequence is CATSRPGRPSYNEQFF. CDR3 DNA: TGTGCCACCAGCAGGCCCGGACGGCCCTCCTACAATGAGCAGTTCTTC.

The rearrangement links TRBV6-2 or TRBV6-3 to TRBJ1-1; TRBD1 is a possible D gene (5 bases). The CDR3 sequence is 14 residues long. CDR1 and CDR2 (germline): MNHEY, SVGEGT. V gave up 2 bases and J gave up 0 bases, with 7 bases separating them. The CDR3 is CASSYDSLNTEAFF. DNA of the CDR3: TGTGCCAGCAGTTACGACAGCCTGAACACTGAAGCTTTCTTT.

The V call is TRBV28, the J call TRBJ2-7; 10 bases are shared with TRBD1. Germline CDR1 and CDR2: MDHEN and SYDVKM. The CDR3 is 14 amino acids. The trim removed 5 bases at V and 3 bases at J, leaving 4 bases unmatched. In DNA form, the CDR3 reads TGTGCCAGCAGTAGTCGGACAGGGGGCTACGAGCAGTACTTC. It codes for CASSSRTGGYEQYF.

This clone appeared once. The chain is built from TRBV24-1 and TRBJ2-3; 9 bases are a match to TRBD2. CDR1 is KGHDR and CDR2 is SFDVKD in the germline V gene. The CDR3 consists of 14 residues. V lost 5 bases, J lost 3 bases, and 2 bases stayed unmatched. CDR3 in amino acids: CATSVSGGTDTQYF. The CDR3 DNA reads TGTGCCACCAGTGTTAGCGGGGGAACAGATACGCAGTATTTT.

The chain uses TRBV5-4 and TRBJ1-2; 11 nucleotides align to TRBD1. This CDR3 is built from 16 residues. In germline, CDR1 is SGHNT, CDR2 YYREEE (reference sequence). Losses at the gene ends were 3 bases for V and 4 bases for J; bases not matched to a gene: 8. CDR3 bases: TGTGCCAGCAGCTCGGTAGGACAGGGGGCTTTCTATGGCTACACCTTC. It translates to CASSSVGQGAFYGYTF.

CDR3 sequence (DNA): TGTGCCAGCAGCTTAAGGACTAGCGGATACACAGATACGCAGTATTTT. Residues: CASSLRTSGYTDTQYF. This rearrangement joins TRBV11-3 to TRBJ2-3, with TRBD2 matching over 10 bases. CDR3 length: 16 residues. Germline CDR1 and CDR2: SGHNT and YENEEA. The J segment lost 2 bases and the V segment lost 2 bases, leaving 4 bases of the junction unmatched.

The CDR3 DNA sequence: TGTGCCAGCAGCTTAGACGGTTGGGGAACTGAAGCTTTCTTT. Encoded protein: CASSLDGWGTEAFF. V usage is TRBV11-2 and J usage is TRBJ1-1; D is ambiguous. The V and J ends lost 0 bases and 5 bases respectively, with 10 bases between them. Germline V gene sequence: CDR1 SGHAT, CDR2 FQNNGV. CDR3 length equals 14 residues.

The rearrangement uses TRBV5-1 and TRBJ1-1, with a weak D call TRBD1 (6 bases). The CDR3 totals 14 residues. The ends were cut back, 5 bases at V and 1 base at J, with 12 bases in the middle. Germline V CDR1 and CDR2: SGHRS, YFSETQ. The CDR3 loop is CASSYGGQNTEAFF. The CDR3 DNA reads as TGCGCCAGCAGTTACGGGGGACAGAACACTGAAGCTTTCTTT.

The J gene is TRBJ1-1, the V gene TRBV7-3; 10 nucleotides line up with TRBD1. Germline CDR1 is SGHTA and CDR2 is FQGTGA. V was pared by 2 bases and J by 2 bases, with 8 bases of the junction left unmatched. This CDR3 is 17 amino acids long. CDR3 protein: CASSLGPGTGENTEAFF. The CDR3 nucleotides read TGTGCCAGCAGCTTAGGTCCCGGGACAGGGGAAAACACTGAAGCTTTCTTT.

The chain is built from TRBV7-8 and TRBJ2-5, with D possibly being TRBD1 (6 bases). The CDR3 spans 15 residues. The germline CDR1 and CDR2 sequences are SGHVS and FQNEAQ. Trimming left V 2 bases short and J 6 bases short, with 16 bases between. Here the CDR3 reads CASSLTGTGKQTQYF. CDR3 sequence (DNA): TGTGCCAGCAGCTTAACGGGAACAGGGAAACAGACCCAGTACTTC.

The rearrangement joins TRBV24-1 to TRBJ2-7; maybe TRBD2 (6 bases). V lost 6 bases and J 5 bases, leaving 7 bases between the germline ends. The CDR3 spans 11 residues. Germline V gives CDR1 KGHDR, CDR2 SFDVKD. DNA for the CDR3: TGTGCCACCAGTCGGGGGAACGAGCAGTACTTC. Amino acid sequence: CATSRGNEQYF.

This clone occurred a few times. The gene calls are TRBV9 and TRBJ1-1; a possible D gene is TRBD1 (5 bases). The CDR3 covers 14 residues. Trimming took off 1 base at V and 1 base at J, with 8 bases between the two ends. Per the germline V gene, CDR1 is SGDLS and CDR2 is YYNGEE. The CDR3 sequence is CASSVTTGNTEAFF. The CDR3 bases are TGTGCCAGCAGCGTAACAACAGGGAACACTGAAGCTTTCTTT.

The rearrangement links TRBV11-2 to TRBJ2-7, with TRBD1 matching 9 bases. Germline lookup yields CDR1 SGHAT and CDR2 FQNNGV. CDR3 size: 18 residues. After removal of 3 bases from V and 7 bases from J, the junction contained 19 bases not matched to a gene. CDR3 DNA: TGTGCCAGCAGCTTTACCGGGACAGGGACCGGGGCATTAGGGGAGCAGTACTTC. This gives the protein CASSFTGTGTGALGEQYF.